The rows below give T cell receptor beta chains drawn from one sample of a study of blood T cell repertoires in COVID-19. Sequencing used immunoSEQ multiplex PCR; TCRdb keeps in-frame clones, though not all of them. Of about 300,000 clones in the sample, approximately 86% were seen once. Sample: peripheral blood. Receptors were obtained from a man between 65 and 85 years old with acute or convalescent COVID-19. CDR3s include the opening cysteine and the closing phenylalanine or tryptophan. The order of the fields is clone size, V gene, D gene, J gene, CDR3 DNA, CDR3 protein. The D gene is left open where the match is weak. Rows give clone size only sometimes, using once, few, many, or a class for an expanded clone.

NA,TRBV7-8,TRBD2,TRBJ2-1,TGTGCCAGCAGCCCCCGGACTAGCGGGAGCTCCTACAATGAGCAGTTCTTC,CASSPRTSGSSYNEQFF
once,TRBV20-1,NA,TRBJ1-6,TGCAGTGCTAGTGGAGGCTTCTATAATTCACCCCTCCACTTT,CSASGGFYNSPLHF
once,TRBV11-2,NA,TRBJ2-3,TGTGCCAGCAGCTCCAGCAGGATCGATACGCAGTATTTT,CASSSSRIDTQYF
once,TRBV5-4,NA,TRBJ1-4,TGTGCCAGCAGGCGGGACGGAGGAAATGAAAAACTGTTTTTT,CASRRDGGNEKLFF
NA,TRBV10-3,NA,TRBJ1-1,TGTGCCATCAGTGAGAGAGGCGAGAACACTGAAGCTTTCTTT,CAISERGENTEAFF
NA,TRBV7-9,NA,TRBJ2-1,TGTGCCAGCAGCTTACTCAGGCAAGGTGAGCAGTTCTTC,CASSLLRQGEQFF
NA,TRBV9,TRBD1,TRBJ1-1,TGTGCCAGCAGCGTAGAGGCAGGGGGCCTCACTGAAGCTTTCTTT,CASSVEAGGLTEAFF
NA,TRBV28,NA,TRBJ1-1,TGTGCCAGCGGTTCGGGGAGCCTCACTGAAGCTTTCTTT,CASGSGSLTEAFF
NA,TRBV4-2,NA,TRBJ1-2,TGTGCCAGCAGCCAAGGGGAGGGGAGCTATGGCTACACCTTC,CASSQGEGSYGYTF
NA,TRBV10-3,TRBD1,TRBJ1-2,TGTGCCACCGAACAGGGGAACTATGGCTACACCTTC,CATEQGNYGYTF
once,TRBV30,NA,TRBJ1-3,TGTGCCTGGGAAGTCGAAGCCGGAAACACCATATATTTT,CAWEVEAGNTIYF
NA,TRBV12-3/TRBV12-4,TRBD2,TRBJ2-1,TGTGCCTCTAGCGGGAGGGTCCCCAATGAGCAGTTCTTC,CASSGRVPNEQFF
NA,TRBV19,NA,TRBJ1-2,TGTGCCAGTCGCACAGGGTTTGGGTACACCTTC,CASRTGFGYTF
NA,TRBV28,NA,TRBJ2-5,TGTGCCAGCAGTTCCCCAGGGCAAGAGACCCAGTACTTC,CASSSPGQETQYF
few,TRBV20-1,NA,TRBJ1-1,TGCAGCGAGGACAGGAACACTGAAGCTTTCTTT,CSEDRNTEAFF
once,TRBV5-1,NA,TRBJ1-4,TGCGCCAGCAGGCGCACGGGGGGGCGGTATGAAAAACTGTTTTTT,CASRRTGGRYEKLFF
NA,TRBV5-1,NA,TRBJ2-7,TGCGCCAGCAGCTCAGGGACAACCTACGAGCAGTACTTC,CASSSGTTYEQYF
NA,TRBV12-3/TRBV12-4,NA,TRBJ1-4,TGTGCCAGCAGTTTTAAAGGGGGTGAAAAACTGTTTTTT,CASSFKGGEKLFF
NA,TRBV18,NA,TRBJ2-2,TGTGCCAGCTCACCCCTACTCCCGGGACTGAGGAACACCGGGGAGCTGTTTTTT,CASSPLLPGLRNTGELFF
NA,TRBV20-1,TRBD2,TRBJ2-3,TGCAGTGCTAGTAGCGGGAGGGCCCCAGATACGCAGTATTTT,CSASSGRAPDTQYF
NA,TRBV5-5,TRBD1,TRBJ1-5,TGTGCCAGCAGCTTAGGGGACAGGGGAGGACAGCCCCAGCATTTT,CASSLGDRGGQPQHF
NA,TRBV5-1,NA,TRBJ2-5,TGCGCCAGCAGCAGTGCTAGTGGGGAGACCCAGTACTTC,CASSSASGETQYF
NA,TRBV6-5,TRBD2,TRBJ2-5,TGTGCCAGCACCCGGGGGGACCAAGAGACCCAGTACTTC,CASTRGDQETQYF
NA,TRBV11-2,NA,TRBJ1-1,TGTGCCAGCAGCTTAGAGGGTCGGGGTTCGTGGGTCTCTGAAGCTTTCTTT,CASSLEGRGSWVSEAFF
NA,TRBV6-5,NA,TRBJ2-1,TGTGCCAGCAGTTATGCGTCAGGAACTTACAATGAGCAGTTCTTC,CASSYASGTYNEQFF
NA,TRBV5-1,NA,TRBJ2-2,TGCGCCAGCAGTCGGAGGGGACCTAAACACGGGGAGCTGTTTTTT,CASSRRGPKHGELFF
NA,TRBV2,TRBD1,TRBJ1-4,TGTGCCAGCAGTGAAGAGACAGGGCTAGGCGAAAAACTGTTTTTT,CASSEETGLGEKLFF
NA,TRBV7-3,NA,TRBJ1-1,TGTGCCAGCAGCCAGTACAGGGCCGCCGAAGCTTTCTTT,CASSQYRAAEAFF
once,TRBV19,NA,TRBJ2-5,TGTGCCAGTAGCGAGGCGGGGTCTCGATTGGAGACCCAGTACTTC,CASSEAGSRLETQYF
NA,TRBV4-3,NA,TRBJ2-1,TGCGCCAGCAGCCAAGTTGCGTCAGGCGACCACAATGAGCAGTTCTTC,CASSQVASGDHNEQFF
NA,TRBV6-6,NA,TRBJ1-1,TGTGCCAGCAGTTACGGTGCAAGCTTCATGAACACTGAAGCTTTCTTT,CASSYGASFMNTEAFF